This TCR beta chain was profiled in a study of blood T cell repertoires in COVID-19 (dated by TCRdb to about 2020). Notes on the research overall: Collaborator samples came from the United States, Italy and Spain and covered acute and convalescent phases of COVID-19. The material from the prospective study consisted of cDNA or gDNA derived from T cells, B-cell-depleted T cells, or PBMCs. Subjects who had been exposed to COVID-19, were actively infected with it, or had recovered from it provided the deeply sampled blood TCRbeta repertoires that made up the dataset. A freely available public database, intended as a resource for researchers studying the immune response to SARS-CoV-2, is where the repertoires were released. The samples were drawn from two sources: the first 160 participants of the ongoing ImmuneRACE study, and about 1,300 subjects contributed by 6 global collaborators. A de-identified subject ID, COVID-19 status, age in years and sex were almost always included in the sample metadata. Where HLA class I and class II types were available, the types were taken from metadata supplied by the sample provider, not from assay-based typing. The paper's findings and limits, for the study overall: Clinical and demographic metadata were provided uncurated, with the amount varying by source and participant.

Each collaborating institution followed its own protocols to collect whole blood in K2EDTA tubes. Collaborator samples were shipped for TCRbeta analysis as frozen whole blood, isolated PBMCs, or DNA extracted from either sample type. The CDR3 covers 14 residues, taking in both the cysteine and the phenylalanine. Only the CDR3 part of the read is kept: 42 bases, read in frame from the first base. CDR1 and CDR2 are drawn from the germline V gene: SGHRS, YFSETQ. Germline trimming amounts to 4 bases on V and 6 bases on J, with 6 as the count of junction bases outside the gene matches. TCRbeta CDR3 regions were amplified from genomic DNA by means of the immunoSEQ Assay, a bias-controlled multiplex PCR. Regarding the original processing steps: Nucleated cell counts per sample were estimated from amplification of reference gene primers within the assay. To quantify the absolute abundance of each unique TCRbeta CDR3 rearrangement, sequence reads were collapsed and filtered. For each sample, productive Simpson clonality was calculated by taking the square root of Simpson's diversity index across productive rearrangements. Entries here come from immuneACCESS through TCRdb and include only in-frame sequences with V and J called. Some clones fail to appear in such tables; in the studies checked, an unresolved V gene covers under half of the shortfall, and the cause of the remainder is unknown. V and J calls and clone size are as listed in that table; D and trimming were resolved from the DNA. Across this sample there are over 95,000 clones, with about 84% seen only once. Of the sample, 1.5% to 1.9% is held by the ten largest clones.

Comments on this clone: What antigen it recognizes has not been identified. Per-base quality was not reported, and no clone a single base away is much larger than it.

Recombination connected TRBV5-1 to TRBJ1-2, and TRBD1 matches 10 of the central bases. The receptor comes from a man aged 45-65 years with acute or convalescent COVID-19. Sequencing input: peripheral blood. The CDR3 protein is CASSPTGTGDGYTF. The DNA is as follows: TGCGCCAGCAGCCCGACCGGGACAGGGGATGGCTACACCTTC.